The 9 T cell receptor beta chains below come from one sample, sequenced in a study of graft-versus-host responses after intestinal transplantation (dated by TCRdb to 2020 to 2022). Libraries were prepared through the immunoSEQ multiplex PCR assay. Imported from immuneACCESS, the table was reduced by TCRdb to in-frame sequences with V and J called. These copies leave out some clones; in studies compared against another copy, an unresolved V gene accounts for under half, and the cause of the remainder is not known. Counted in this sample were 95,000 to 150,000 clones; over 80% of them appeared once. The biggest ten clones account for around 0.12% of the sample. The time point label of this sample denotes: cells obtained before transplantation from donor or recipient. No cognate antigen is known for these TCRs. The specimen was unstimulated CD4+ T cells sorted from spleen or lymph node cells, collected before intestinal transplant. All receptors come from a human donor who received an intestinal transplant.

The chain is built from TRBV7-2 and TRBJ2-7; no clear D. The CDR3 is 15 amino acids. CDR1 and CDR2 (germline): SGHTA, FQGNSA. Trimming left V 5 bases short and J 6 bases short, with 20 bases between. CDR3 sequence: CASSPTSWRVGEQYF. CDR3 DNA sequence: TGTGCCAGCAGCCCCACATCATGGCGCGTCGGCGAGCAGTACTTC.

The chain uses TRBV7-8 and TRBJ1-2; no firm D call. The CDR3 spans 14 residues. Trimming removed 5 bases at V and 4 bases at J, with 14 bases between. CDR1 is SGHVS, CDR2 FQNEAQ, per germline. CDR3 in DNA: TGTGCCAGCAGCCCCCCTTTTGAACTCTATGGCTACACCTTC. Encoded protein: CASSPPFELYGYTF.

This clone appeared once. The chain recombines TRBV30 with TRBJ2-7, with D possibly TRBD2 on 6 matching bases. The CDR3 is made up of 10 amino acids. The V gene's germline CDR1 is GTSNPN and CDR2 SVGIG (reference sequence). V gave up 4 bases and J gave up 6 bases, with 7 bases separating them. DNA for the CDR3: TGTGCCTGGAAGACTAGCGAGCAGTACTTC. This encodes CAWKTSEQYF.

This clone was observed a single time. The chain combines TRBV29-1 with TRBJ2-2; TRBD1 is a possible D gene (6 bases). The germline V gene encodes CDR1 SQVTM and CDR2 ANQGSEA. Trimming pared 4 bases from V and 6 bases from J, leaving 21 bases between. The CDR3 extends over 16 amino acids. Here the CDR3 reads CSVGPYVAGAAGELFF. The CDR3 nucleotides read TGCAGCGTTGGACCCTATGTGGCAGGGGCGGCCGGGGAGCTGTTTTTT.

Comment on this clone: The sample holds other DNA sequences that translate to the same CDR3. V gene TRBV4-2 combines with J gene TRBJ2-7, with 11 bases identical to TRBD2. CDR3 size: 16 residues. Germline V gene lookup returns CDR1 LGHNA and CDR2 YNFKEQ. With V trimmed by 1 base and J by 1 base, 3 bases remained unmatched. The CDR3 sequence is CASSQGGTSGSYEQYF. In DNA form, the CDR3 reads TGTGCCAGCAGCCAAGGAGGGACTAGCGGTTCCTACGAGCAGTACTTC.

V gene TRBV30 combines with J gene TRBJ1-5; a possible D gene is TRBD1 (6 bases). The CDR3 is 13 residues long. Germline CDR1 and CDR2: GTSNPN and SVGIG (reference sequence). V gave up 1 base and J gave up 9 bases, with 13 bases separating them. CDR3 sequence reads: CAWSAGERVPQHF. The CDR3 DNA reads as TGTGCCTGGAGTGCAGGGGAAAGGGTGCCCCAGCATTTT.

The V call is TRBV2, the J call TRBJ2-6; TRBD1 might be the D (6 bases). Trimming took 7 bases from V and 2 from J, leaving 12 bases between them. Germline-derived CDR1 and CDR2 are SNHLY and FYNNEI. This CDR3 spans 15 amino acids. The CDR3 DNA is TGTGCCAGCAACCTACAGGGCCCTGGGGCCAACGTCCTGACTTTC. It yields the protein CASNLQGPGANVLTF.

V gene TRBV6-5 combines with J gene TRBJ2-7, with 11 bases that match TRBD1. The CDR3 is 15 residues long. With 0 bases clipped from V and 6 bases from J, the junction kept 4 bases outside the gene matches. Per the germline V gene, CDR1 is MNHEY and CDR2 is SVGAGI. The CDR3 sequence is CASSYSWTGGGEQYF. The CDR3 DNA follows: TGTGCCAGCAGTTACTCCTGGACAGGGGGCGGCGAGCAGTACTTC.

The gene calls are TRBV6-5 and TRBJ2-3; D call uncertain. Between the trimmed V and J ends, which lost 0 bases and 7 bases, there was a span of 8 bases. This CDR3 comprises 13 residues. Germline CDR1 MNHEY, CDR2 SVGAGI. DNA of the CDR3: TGTGCCAGCAGTTACTCGAGGAGAAATACGCAGTATTTT. Residues: CASSYSRRNTQYF.